This is a list of T cell receptor beta chains from one sample in a study of type 1 and type 2 diabetes patients. TCRdb re-called the multiplex PCR reads with MiXCR, one entry per CDR3 protein. The repertoire holds 250,000 or so distinct CDR3 sequences, with more than 45% as singletons. Sequencing was performed on peripheral blood mononuclear cells (PBMCs). All receptors derive from a man aged 18 to 30 with type 2 diabetes. Both conserved end residues are part of each CDR3. The D gene is left open where the match is weak. Clone size, where shown, is once, few, many, or a class for clones that have expanded.

V,D,J,size,DNA,CDR3
TRBV6-6,-,TRBJ1-1,-,TGTGCCAGCAGTTACGTGAACAGTGAAGCTTTCTTT,CASSYVNSEAFF
TRBV19,-,TRBJ2-3,-,TGTGCCAGTGGCAAGGTCGGATCCTTCACAGATACGCAGTATTTT,CASGKVGSFTDTQYF
TRBV19,TRBD1,TRBJ2-4,-,TGTGCCAGTATGAGGGGACAGGGCACCAAAAACATTCAGTACTTC,CASMRGQGTKNIQYF
TRBV11-2,-,TRBJ2-2,-,TGTGCCAGCAGCTCTCCCCTCGACAGGAGAGTTAACACCGGGGAGCTGTTTTTT,CASSSPLDRRVNTGELFF
TRBV10-1,-,TRBJ1-2,-,TGCGCCAGCAACAGCTTGGACAAGGGGCCGTCTAACTATGGCTACACCTTC,CASNSLDKGPSNYGYTF
TRBV3-1,-,TRBJ1-6,-,TGTGCCAGCAGCTCTCTGACCGACAGCCTGAATTCACCCCTCCACTTT,CASSSLTDSLNSPLHF
TRBV2,-,TRBJ1-2,many,TGTGCCAGCAGTGAAGCGCTAGTGGGGGGCGTGTATGGCTACACCTTC,CASSEALVGGVYGYTF
TRBV2,-,TRBJ2-7,few,TGTGCCAGCAGTGTTGGGGGTGCGTTCGAGCAGTACTTC,CASSVGGAFEQYF
TRBV5-1,-,TRBJ2-7,-,TGCGCCAGCAGCTTGTCAGGGGATCTCTACGAGCAGTACTTC,CASSLSGDLYEQYF
TRBV7-2,TRBD1,TRBJ1-4,few,TGTGCCAGCAGCGCCCACTCCGGGACAGCTGAAAAACTGTTTTTT,CASSAHSGTAEKLFF
TRBV28,-,TRBJ2-7,few,TGTGCCAGCAGTTTGGGGGGTATAAGCGAGCAGTACTTC,CASSLGGISEQYF
TRBV7-2,TRBD2,TRBJ2-5,-,TGTGCCAGCAGCGTGGAAAGCGGGGGGTTCGGGTACCAAGAGACCCAGTACTTC,CASSVESGGFGYQETQYF
TRBV12-3/TRBV12-4,TRBD2,TRBJ2-1,-,TGTGCCAGCAGTCCCACTGGAGTTTTTGCGGGGGACAATGAGCAGTTCTTC,CASSPTGVFAGDNEQFF
TRBV2,TRBD1,TRBJ2-2,many,TGTGCCAGCAGTCGGACAGGGGAAGGCACCGGGGAGCTGTTTTTT,CASSRTGEGTGELFF
TRBV19,-,TRBJ2-1,-,TGTGCCAGTAGTAGTTCAGGGGTCCCCAATGAGCAGTTCTTC,CASSSSGVPNEQFF